This T cell receptor beta chain was documented in a study of CD8 T cells in Susac syndrome. Germline CDR1 DFQATT, CDR2 SNEGSKA (reference sequence). V lost 5 bases, J lost 4 bases, and 8 bases lay in between. The CDR3 contains 11 residues. On this clonotype: Its antigen is not identified.

Study-wide results and caveats: TCR sequencing and HLA analysis covered a relatively small number of individuals.

Isolation of CD8+ and CD4+ T cells was performed negatively, whereas enrichment of TEMRA cells was done by FACS. Random hexamers were used to reverse transcribe roughly 0.45 to 1 ug of RNA. MiXCR was run by TCRdb on the immunoSEQ multiplex PCR reads, yielding one entry per CDR3 protein. The data contain 200,000 or so distinct CDR3 sequences, roughly 95% of them singletons. The sample was CD4+ T cells from PBMCs. The chain is built from TRBV20-1 and TRBJ1-2; D is unclear. This sequence was found in a human donor with multiple sclerosis. CDR3 in DNA: TGCAGTGCTCCGCCGGCCTATGGCTACACCTTC. It translates to CSAPPAYGYTF.